The rows below give T cell receptor beta chains drawn from one sample of a study of T cells in Graves' hyperthyroidism and ophthalmopathy. TCRdb fed the multiplex PCR reads into MiXCR, producing one record per CDR3 protein. The sample lists about 350,000 distinct CDR3 sequences; around 14% were seen once. Sequencing input: blood. These receptors all stem from a woman in her 30s with Graves' hyperthyroidism. The CDR3 runs from the conserved cysteine through the conserved F or W. The D gene is left open where the match is weak. Expanded clones are given a class, and other clones once, few, many or no size at all.

v_call	j_call	d_call	clone_size	cdr3_length	cdr3_nt	cdr3_aa
TRBV6-1	TRBJ2-7	TRBD2	NA	15	TGTGCCAGCAGAGAAACCCCTAGCGGTACCTACGAGCAGTACTTC	CASRETPSGTYEQYF
TRBV20-1	TRBJ2-1	NA	few	13	TGCAGTGCAGGTCCCACCAATTTCAATGAGCAGTTCTTC	CSAGPTNFNEQFF
TRBV20-1	TRBJ2-7	TRBD2	many	19	TGCAGTGCAGAAACTCCGGGACTAGCGGGAGAGCGGGTCTCCTACGAGCAGTACTTC	CSAETPGLAGERVSYEQYF
TRBV19	TRBJ1-1	NA	many	14	TGTGCCAGTAGTATGGACTGGCCGAACACTGAAGCTTTCTTT	CASSMDWPNTEAFF
TRBV19	TRBJ2-1	TRBD2	once	15	TGTGCCAGTAGTCCCGGGACTAGCGGGAGACGGGAGCAGTTCTTC	CASSPGTSGRREQFF
TRBV7-2	TRBJ2-7	TRBD2	many	15	TGTGCCAGCAGCCCCAGGCGAGCGGGGGGTTACGAGCAGTACTTC	CASSPRRAGGYEQYF
TRBV28	TRBJ1-4	NA	NA	14	TGTGCCACCGGAGTTGGACAGTTAAATGAAAAACTGTTTTTT	CATGVGQLNEKLFF
TRBV4-3	TRBJ1-1	NA	few	13	TGCGCCAGCAGCCAATGGCAGCACACTGAAGCTTTCTTT	CASSQWQHTEAFF
TRBV6-1	TRBJ1-5	TRBD1	many	17	TGTGCCAGCAGCCCCCGGTCGGGGACAGGGTTGACTCAGCCCCAGCATTTT	CASSPRSGTGLTQPQHF
TRBV20-1	TRBJ1-2	NA	many	13	TGCAGTGCTCAAAGGCCAGGGGATTTCGGCTACACCTTC	CSAQRPGDFGYTF
TRBV14	TRBJ2-1	NA	many	12	TGTGCCAGCAGCCAAGGCCTTAATGAGCAGTTCTTC	CASSQGLNEQFF
TRBV7-9	TRBJ2-7	NA	many	12	TGTGCCAGCAGCTTGGGGTCGCGCGAGCAGTACTTC	CASSLGSREQYF
TRBV6-2/TRBV6-3	TRBJ1-5	NA	many	14	TGTGCCAGCAGTTACTCGAACGGTAATCAGCCCCAGCATTTT	CASSYSNGNQPQHF
TRBV4-1	TRBJ1-1	NA	NA	15	TGCGCCAGCAGCCAAGAAGGGGGGCTTGGCACTGAAGCTTTCTTT	CASSQEGGLGTEAFF
TRBV2	TRBJ2-3	NA	many	13	TGTGCCAGCAGTGACGGATACACAGATACGCAGTATTTT	CASSDGYTDTQYF
TRBV28	TRBJ2-4	TRBD1	many	15	TGTGCCAGCAGTTCCACGGCAGGGGGCAAAAACATTCAGTACTTC	CASSSTAGGKNIQYF
TRBV6-1	TRBJ1-2	TRBD1	many	15	TGTGCCAGCAGTCCCCAGGGGGCGGATAGATATGGCTACACCTTC	CASSPQGADRYGYTF
TRBV25-1	TRBJ1-2	NA	few	15	TGTGCCAGCAGTAGGGGGATGGAAGCTAACTATGGCTACACCTTC	CASSRGMEANYGYTF
TRBV6-1	TRBJ2-1	TRBD2	few	14	TGTGCCAGCGAAAGGACTAGCGGGTGGAATGAGCAGTTCTTC	CASERTSGWNEQFF
TRBV24-1	TRBJ2-2	NA	NA	14	TGTGCCACCAGAAAGGGACAGAACACCGGGGAGCTGTTTTTT	CATRKGQNTGELFF
TRBV5-1	TRBJ2-2	TRBD1	NA	16	TGCGCCAGCAGCTTGGGACAGGGGGGCTACACCGGGGAGCTGTTTTTT	CASSLGQGGYTGELFF
TRBV9	TRBJ1-1	NA	many	14	TGTGCCAGCAGCGCCCTGGACAAGAACACTGAAGCTTTCTTT	CASSALDKNTEAFF
TRBV2	TRBJ1-1	NA	many	12	TGTGCCAGCAGTGTAGAAGACACTGAAGCTTTCTTT	CASSVEDTEAFF
TRBV7-6	TRBJ2-2	NA	many	13	TGTGCCAGCAGCTTAGGAGGGGCTGTGGAGCTGTTTTTT	CASSLGGAVELFF
TRBV14	TRBJ2-7	TRBD2	many	18	TGTGCCAGCAGCCACATCGCGCTCGGGGGGGACTCTTCCTACGAGCAGTACTTC	CASSHIALGGDSSYEQYF
TRBV20-1	TRBJ1-1	TRBD1	few	15	TGCAGTGCTAGGTATCAGGGGGTCTCAACACCTGAAGCTTTCTTT	CSARYQGVSTPEAFF
TRBV29-1	TRBJ2-6	NA	NA	16	TGCAGCGTTATGGGACCTCTGGGGGCCGGGGCCAACGTCCTGACTTTC	CSVMGPLGAGANVLTF
TRBV6-5	TRBJ2-3	NA	many	16	TGTGCCAGCAGTTACTCGATCGGAGCGAACACAGATACGCAGTATTTT	CASSYSIGANTDTQYF
TRBV20-1	TRBJ1-2	NA	few	14	TGCAGTGCCCTCCCCGAACCACCTAACTATGGCTACACCTTC	CSALPEPPNYGYTF
TRBV6-2/TRBV6-3	TRBJ2-5	NA	few	13	TGTGCCAGCAGTTCTCGGGACGTAGAGACCCAGTACTTC	CASSSRDVETQYF
TRBV28	TRBJ1-2	NA	many	12	TGTGCCAGCAGCGAGGTGACGGGCCGCTACACCTTC	CASSEVTGRYTF
TRBV13	TRBJ2-3	TRBD2	NA	14	TGTGCCAGCAGCTTACGTGCGGGAGAGGACACGCAGTATTTT	CASSLRAGEDTQYF
TRBV11-2	TRBJ2-3	TRBD2	many	14	TGTGCCAGCAATGGACTAGCGGGAGGATATACGCAGTATTTT	CASNGLAGGYTQYF
TRBV28	TRBJ2-7	NA	many	16	TGTGCCAGCAGCAACGAAGGCGACTGGCCCTCCTACGAGCAGTACTTC	CASSNEGDWPSYEQYF
TRBV20-1	TRBJ1-6	TRBD1	few	18	TGCAGTGCTAGTCGGGCGACAGGGGCGAGTTTTGGTAATTCACCCCTCCACTTT	CSASRATGASFGNSPLHF
TRBV2	TRBJ2-6	NA	NA	15	TGTGCCAGCAGTGCTGACAGCTCTGGGGCCAACGTCCTGACTTTC	CASSADSSGANVLTF
TRBV29-1	TRBJ2-1	TRBD2	NA	15	TGCAGCGTTGTAGGACTAGCGGACCCTTACAATGAGCAGTTCTTC	CSVVGLADPYNEQFF
TRBV6-2/TRBV6-3	TRBJ2-5	TRBD1	NA	13	TGTGCCAGCAGCCGACAGGGTGGCGCGACCCAGTACTTC	CASSRQGGATQYF
TRBV5-6	TRBJ2-1	NA	NA	14	TGTGCCAGCAGCCAAAGAACGGGGGCGGTTGAGCAGTTCTTC	CASSQRTGAVEQFF
TRBV6-1	TRBJ2-2	NA	NA	12	TGTGCCTGTCGGAGTGACACCGGGGAGCTGTTTTTT	CACRSDTGELFF
TRBV20-1	TRBJ2-1	TRBD2	few	16	TGCAGTGCTAGGCCCCTTCTAGCGGACCCTCGGGATGAGCAGTTCTTC	CSARPLLADPRDEQFF
TRBV4-3	TRBJ1-6	NA	NA	16	TGCGCCAGCAGCCAAGGAAGCAGGGGAATCAATTCACCCCTCCACTTT	CASSQGSRGINSPLHF
TRBV20-1	TRBJ1-5	NA	many	15	TGCAGTGCTAGAGTGGCAGGGGAGGGGAATCAGCCCCAGCATTTT	CSARVAGEGNQPQHF
TRBV20-1	TRBJ1-1	NA	many	15	TGCAGTGCCAAGGCCACAGTCCCAAGTGACACTGAAGCTTTCTTT	CSAKATVPSDTEAFF
TRBV7-9	TRBJ1-1	NA	NA	16	TGTGCCAGCAGCTCCTTAGGGGCTGGGGGGGTTACTGAAGCTTTCTTT	CASSSLGAGGVTEAFF
TRBV7-9	TRBJ2-1	NA	few	13	TGTGCCAGCAGTTCGACGGTCGACAATGAGCAGTTCTTC	CASSSTVDNEQFF
TRBV3-1	TRBJ1-5	NA	NA	13	TGTGCCAGCAGCCAAGACGTATTACAGCCCCAGCATTTT	CASSQDVLQPQHF
TRBV5-4	TRBJ2-2	NA	NA	17	TGTGCCAGCAGCTCACGTAGCGGACCCGCGAACACCGGGGAGCTGTTTTTT	CASSSRSGPANTGELFF
TRBV7-9	TRBJ2-1	TRBD2	NA	15	TGTGCCAGCAGCCCCGGGCTAGCGGGCTTCGATGAGCAGTTCTTC	CASSPGLAGFDEQFF
TRBV4-3	TRBJ2-1	NA	NA	13	TGCGCCAGCAGCCGGGAACTCACCAATGAGCAGTTCTTC	CASSRELTNEQFF
TRBV20-1	TRBJ1-2	NA	NA	13	TGCAGTGCTAGACAGGGCGCCGTCTATGGCTACACCTTC	CSARQGAVYGYTF
TRBV5-1	TRBJ2-1	NA	few	12	TGCGCCAGCAGTATGGGTGGCTATGAGCAGTTCTTC	CASSMGGYEQFF
TRBV11-2	TRBJ2-3	NA	few	15	TGTGCCAGCAGCTTAGATGTTCTGCGGGGTGGGACGCAGTATTTT	CASSLDVLRGGTQYF
TRBV27	TRBJ1-6	TRBD1	NA	15	TGTGCCAGCCGTCCCGTGGACAGGAGAAATTCACCCCTCCACTTT	CASRPVDRRNSPLHF
TRBV2	TRBJ2-1	TRBD1	many	14	TGTGCCAGCAACAAGGATTATCGGGACAGCGTGCAGTTCTTC	CASNKDYRDSVQFF
TRBV3-1	TRBJ2-1	TRBD1	many	12	TGTGCCAGCAGCGGACAGGTCAATGAGCAGTTCTTC	CASSGQVNEQFF
TRBV20-1	TRBJ2-7	NA	many	14	TGCAGTGCTAGAGATATGCAGGGTACCTACGAGCAGTACTTC	CSARDMQGTYEQYF
TRBV10-3	TRBJ2-7	NA	few	16	TGTGCCATCAGTGAGTTTGCAGAAAGTACGGGCTACGAGCAGTACTTC	CAISEFAESTGYEQYF
TRBV6-1	TRBJ1-1	NA	NA	14	TGTGCCAGCAGTCTAGGGTCTGGGCACAGGGAAGCTTTCTTT	CASSLGSGHREAFF